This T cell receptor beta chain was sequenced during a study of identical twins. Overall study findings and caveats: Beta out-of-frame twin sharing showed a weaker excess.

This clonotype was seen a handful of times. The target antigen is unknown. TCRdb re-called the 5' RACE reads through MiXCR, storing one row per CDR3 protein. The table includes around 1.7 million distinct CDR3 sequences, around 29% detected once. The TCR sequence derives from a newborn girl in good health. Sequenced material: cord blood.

The DNA of the CDR3 is TGCAGTGCTAGAAGGGGGACAGCCTACAATGAGCAGTACTTC. It yields the protein CSARRGTAYNEQYF. J is TRBJ2-1 and V is TRBV20-1, with 7 bases identical to TRBD1. With the DNA end fitting TRBJ2-7 better, the J assignment may be wrong. CDR3 length equals 14 residues. Per germline, CDR1 DFQATT and CDR2 SNEGSKA (reference sequence).